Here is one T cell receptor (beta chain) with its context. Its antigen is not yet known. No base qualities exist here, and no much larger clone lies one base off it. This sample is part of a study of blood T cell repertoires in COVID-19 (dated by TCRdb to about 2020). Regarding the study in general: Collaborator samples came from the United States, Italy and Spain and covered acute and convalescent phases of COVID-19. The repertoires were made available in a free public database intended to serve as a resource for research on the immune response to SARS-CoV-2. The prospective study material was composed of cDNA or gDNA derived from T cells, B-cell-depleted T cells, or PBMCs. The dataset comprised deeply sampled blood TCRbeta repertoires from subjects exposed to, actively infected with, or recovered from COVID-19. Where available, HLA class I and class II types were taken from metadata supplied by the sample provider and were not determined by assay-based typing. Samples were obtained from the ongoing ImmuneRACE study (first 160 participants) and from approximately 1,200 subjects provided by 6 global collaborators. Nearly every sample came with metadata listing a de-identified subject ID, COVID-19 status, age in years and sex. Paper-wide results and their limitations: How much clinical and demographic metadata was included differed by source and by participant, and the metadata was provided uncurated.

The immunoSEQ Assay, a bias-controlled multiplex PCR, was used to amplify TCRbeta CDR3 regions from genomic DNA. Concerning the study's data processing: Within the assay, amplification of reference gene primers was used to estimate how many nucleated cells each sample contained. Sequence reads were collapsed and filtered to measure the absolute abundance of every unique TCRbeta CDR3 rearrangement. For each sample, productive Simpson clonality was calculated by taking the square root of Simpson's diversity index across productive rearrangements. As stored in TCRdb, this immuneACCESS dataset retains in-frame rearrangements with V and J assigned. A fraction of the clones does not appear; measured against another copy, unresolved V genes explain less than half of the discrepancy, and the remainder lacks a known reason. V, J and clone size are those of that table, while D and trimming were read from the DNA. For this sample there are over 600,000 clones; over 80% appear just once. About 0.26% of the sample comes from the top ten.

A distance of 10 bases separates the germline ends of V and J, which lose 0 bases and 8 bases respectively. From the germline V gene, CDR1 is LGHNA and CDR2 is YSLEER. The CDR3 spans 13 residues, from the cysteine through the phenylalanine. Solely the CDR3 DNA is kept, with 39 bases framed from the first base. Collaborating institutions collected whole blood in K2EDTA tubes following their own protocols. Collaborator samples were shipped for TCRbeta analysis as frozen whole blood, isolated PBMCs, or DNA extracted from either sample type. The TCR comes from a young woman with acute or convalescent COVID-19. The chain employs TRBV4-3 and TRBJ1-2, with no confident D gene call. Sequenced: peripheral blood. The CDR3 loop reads CASSQEPGIGYTF. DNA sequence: TGCGCCAGCAGCCAAGAACCGGGAATCGGCTACACCTTC.